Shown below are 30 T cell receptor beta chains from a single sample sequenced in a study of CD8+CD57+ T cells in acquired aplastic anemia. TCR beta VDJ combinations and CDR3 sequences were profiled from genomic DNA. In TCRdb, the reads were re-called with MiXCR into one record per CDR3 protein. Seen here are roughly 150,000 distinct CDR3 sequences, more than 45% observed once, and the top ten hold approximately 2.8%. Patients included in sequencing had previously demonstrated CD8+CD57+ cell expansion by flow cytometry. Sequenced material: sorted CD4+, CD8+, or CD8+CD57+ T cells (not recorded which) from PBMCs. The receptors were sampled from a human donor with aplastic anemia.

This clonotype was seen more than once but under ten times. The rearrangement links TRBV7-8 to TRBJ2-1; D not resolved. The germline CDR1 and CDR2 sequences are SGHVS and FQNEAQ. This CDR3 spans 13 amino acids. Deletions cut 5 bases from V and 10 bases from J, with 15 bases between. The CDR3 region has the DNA TGTGCCAGCAGCGAACGGACCGGCCAAGAGCAGTTCTTC. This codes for CASSERTGQEQFF.

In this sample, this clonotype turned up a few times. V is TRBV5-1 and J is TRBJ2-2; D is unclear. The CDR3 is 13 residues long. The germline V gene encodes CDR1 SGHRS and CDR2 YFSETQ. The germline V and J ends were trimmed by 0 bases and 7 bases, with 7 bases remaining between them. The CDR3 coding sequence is TGCGCCAGCAGCTTGGGGGCTGGCGGGGAGCTGTTTTTT. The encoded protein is CASSLGAGGELFF.

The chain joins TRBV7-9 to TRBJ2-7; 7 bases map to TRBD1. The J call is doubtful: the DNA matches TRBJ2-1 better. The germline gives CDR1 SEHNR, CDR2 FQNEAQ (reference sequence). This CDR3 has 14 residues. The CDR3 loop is CASSKRGPYNEQFF. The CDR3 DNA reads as TGTGCCAGCAGCAAGAGGGGGCCCTACAATGAGCAGTTCTTC.

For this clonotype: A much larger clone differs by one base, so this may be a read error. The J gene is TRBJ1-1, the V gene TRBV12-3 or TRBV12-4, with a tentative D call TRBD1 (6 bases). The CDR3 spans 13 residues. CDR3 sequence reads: CASTLQGNTGAFF. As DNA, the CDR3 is TGTGCCAGCACCCTACAGGGAAATACTGGAGCTTTCTTT.

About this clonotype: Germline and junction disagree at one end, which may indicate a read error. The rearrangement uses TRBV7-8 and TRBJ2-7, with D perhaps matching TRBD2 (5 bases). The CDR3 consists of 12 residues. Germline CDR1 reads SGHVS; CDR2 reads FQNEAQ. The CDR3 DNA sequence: TGTGCCAGCAGCCCGGACGACTACGAGCTGTACTTC. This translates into CASSPDDYELYF.

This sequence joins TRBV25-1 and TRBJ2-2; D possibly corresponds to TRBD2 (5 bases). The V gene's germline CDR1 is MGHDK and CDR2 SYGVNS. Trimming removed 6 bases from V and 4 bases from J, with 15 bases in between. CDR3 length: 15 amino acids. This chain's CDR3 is CASRLSGRSTGELFF. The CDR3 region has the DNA TGTGCCAGCAGATTGAGCGGCAGATCCACCGGGGAGCTGTTTTTT.

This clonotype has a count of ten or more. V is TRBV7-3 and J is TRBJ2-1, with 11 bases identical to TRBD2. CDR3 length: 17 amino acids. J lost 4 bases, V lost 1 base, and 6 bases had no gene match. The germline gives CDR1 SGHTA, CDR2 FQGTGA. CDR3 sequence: CASSLMVAGGGYNEQFF. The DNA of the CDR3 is TGTGCCAGCAGCTTAATGGTAGCGGGAGGGGGTTACAATGAGCAGTTCTTC. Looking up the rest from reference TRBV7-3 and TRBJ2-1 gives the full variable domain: GAGVSQTPSNKVTEKGKYVELRCDPISGHTALYWYRQSLGQGPEFLIYFQGTGAADDSGLPNDRFFAVRPEGSVSTLKIQRTERGDSAVYLCASSLMVAGGGYNEQFFGPGTRLTVL.

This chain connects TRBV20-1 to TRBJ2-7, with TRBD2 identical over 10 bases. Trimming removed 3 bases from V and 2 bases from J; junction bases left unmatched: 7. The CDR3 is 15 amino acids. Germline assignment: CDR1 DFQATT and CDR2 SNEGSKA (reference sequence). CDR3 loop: CSASLSAGGPYEQYF. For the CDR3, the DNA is TGCAGTGCTAGTCTTTCAGCGGGAGGGCCCTACGAGCAGTACTTC.

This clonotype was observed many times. The CDR3 loop is CASSLYSAGTAETQYF. DNA of the CDR3: TGTGCCAGCAGCTTATATTCAGCCGGGACAGCTGAGACCCAGTACTTC. The chain joins TRBV7-2 to TRBJ2-5; 7 nucleotides line up with TRBD1. Germline CDR1 is SGHTA and CDR2 is FQGNSA. V was pared by 2 bases and J by 5 bases, with 11 bases of the junction left unmatched. The CDR3 consists of 16 residues.

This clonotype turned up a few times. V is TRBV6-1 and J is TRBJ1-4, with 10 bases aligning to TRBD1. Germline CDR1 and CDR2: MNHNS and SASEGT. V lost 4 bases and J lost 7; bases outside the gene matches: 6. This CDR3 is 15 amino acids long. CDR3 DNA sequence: TGTGCCAGCAGTGGACGACAGGGGGCAAGTGAAAAACTGTTTTTT. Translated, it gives CASSGRQGASEKLFF.

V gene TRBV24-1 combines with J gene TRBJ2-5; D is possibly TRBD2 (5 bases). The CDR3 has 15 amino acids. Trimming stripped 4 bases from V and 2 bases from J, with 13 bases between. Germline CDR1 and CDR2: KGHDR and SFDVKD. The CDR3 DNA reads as TGTGCCACCAGTGACCCCCGAGGGCCACAAGAGACCCAGTACTTC. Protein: CATSDPRGPQETQYF.

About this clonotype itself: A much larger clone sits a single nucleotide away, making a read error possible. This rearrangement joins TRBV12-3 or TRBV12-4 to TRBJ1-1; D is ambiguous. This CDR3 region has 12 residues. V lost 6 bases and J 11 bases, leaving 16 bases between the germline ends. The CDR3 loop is CASRKRTDLAFF. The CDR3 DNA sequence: TGTGCCAGCAGAAAACGAACCGACCTGGCTTTCTTT.

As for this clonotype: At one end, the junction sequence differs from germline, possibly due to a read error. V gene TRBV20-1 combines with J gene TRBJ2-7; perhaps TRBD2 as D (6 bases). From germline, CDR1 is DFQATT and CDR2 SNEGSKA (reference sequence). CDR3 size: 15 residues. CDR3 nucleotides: TGCAGCGCTAGAGATATTGCCCCGGGGGTTGACGAGCAGTACTTC. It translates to CSARDIAPGVDEQYF.

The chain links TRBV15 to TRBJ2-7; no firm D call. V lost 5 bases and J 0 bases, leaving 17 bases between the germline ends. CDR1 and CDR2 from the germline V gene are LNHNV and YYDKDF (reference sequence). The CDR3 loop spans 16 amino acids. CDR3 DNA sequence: TGTGCCACCAGCGGGGTGGTGGGCCGACTCTCCTACGAGCAGTACTTC. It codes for CATSGVVGRLSYEQYF.

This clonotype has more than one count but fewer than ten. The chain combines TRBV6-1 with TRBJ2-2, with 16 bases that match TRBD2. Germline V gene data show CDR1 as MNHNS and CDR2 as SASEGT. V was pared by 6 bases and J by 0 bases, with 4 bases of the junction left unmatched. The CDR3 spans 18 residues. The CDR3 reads CASSRGLAGGANTGELFF. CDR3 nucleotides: TGTGCCAGCAGCAGGGGACTAGCGGGAGGGGCGAACACCGGGGAGCTGTTTTTT.

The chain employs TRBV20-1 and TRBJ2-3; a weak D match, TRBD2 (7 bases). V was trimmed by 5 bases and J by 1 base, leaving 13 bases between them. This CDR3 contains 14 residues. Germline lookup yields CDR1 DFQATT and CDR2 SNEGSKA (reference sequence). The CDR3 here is CSASGGPGTDTQYF. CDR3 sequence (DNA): TGCAGTGCTTCCGGGGGGCCGGGCACAGATACGCAGTATTTT.

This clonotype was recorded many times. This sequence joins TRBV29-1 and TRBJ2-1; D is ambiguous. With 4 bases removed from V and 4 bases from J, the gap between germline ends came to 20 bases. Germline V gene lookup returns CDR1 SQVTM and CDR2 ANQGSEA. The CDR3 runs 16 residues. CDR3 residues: CSVGKSKSGVYNEQFF. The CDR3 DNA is TGCAGCGTTGGAAAGTCAAAGTCGGGTGTATACAATGAGCAGTTCTTC.

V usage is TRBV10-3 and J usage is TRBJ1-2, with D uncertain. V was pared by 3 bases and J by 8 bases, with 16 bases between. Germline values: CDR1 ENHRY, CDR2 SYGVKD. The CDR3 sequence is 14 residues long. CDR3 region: CAISDGVSSFGYTF. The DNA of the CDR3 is TGTGCCATCAGTGACGGGGTGTCTAGTTTCGGCTACACCTTC.

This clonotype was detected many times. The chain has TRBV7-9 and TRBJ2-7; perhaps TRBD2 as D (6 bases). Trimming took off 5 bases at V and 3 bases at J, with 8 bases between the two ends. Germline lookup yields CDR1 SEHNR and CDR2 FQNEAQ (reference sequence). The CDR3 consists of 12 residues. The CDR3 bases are TGTGCCAGCAGCGAGACTAGCTACGAGCAGTACTTC. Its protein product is CASSETSYEQYF. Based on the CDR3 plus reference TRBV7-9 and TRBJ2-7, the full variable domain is DTGVSQNPRHKITKRGQNVTFRCDPISEHNRLYWYRQTLGQGPEFLTYFQNEAQLEKSRLLSDRFSAERPKGSFSTLEIQRTEQGDSAMYLCASSETSYEQYFGPGTRLTVT.

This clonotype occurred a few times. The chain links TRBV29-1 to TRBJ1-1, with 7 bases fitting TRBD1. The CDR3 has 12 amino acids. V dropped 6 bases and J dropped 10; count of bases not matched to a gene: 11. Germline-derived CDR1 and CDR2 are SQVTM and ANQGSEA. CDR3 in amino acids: CSVIDRAEGAFF. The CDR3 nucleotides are TGCAGCGTCATTGACAGGGCGGAGGGAGCTTTCTTT.

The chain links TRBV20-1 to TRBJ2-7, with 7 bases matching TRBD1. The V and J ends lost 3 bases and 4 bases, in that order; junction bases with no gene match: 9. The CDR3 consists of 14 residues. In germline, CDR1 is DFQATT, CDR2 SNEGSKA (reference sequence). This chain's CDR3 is CSARSDRELYEQYF. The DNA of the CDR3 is TGCAGTGCTAGGTCCGACAGGGAATTGTACGAGCAGTACTTC.

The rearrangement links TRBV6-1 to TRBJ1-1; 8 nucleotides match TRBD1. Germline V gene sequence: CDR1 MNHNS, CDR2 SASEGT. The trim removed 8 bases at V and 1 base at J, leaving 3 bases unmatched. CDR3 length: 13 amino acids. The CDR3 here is CASVDRGNTEAFF. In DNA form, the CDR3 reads TGTGCCAGCGTAGACAGGGGGAACACTGAAGCTTTCTTT.

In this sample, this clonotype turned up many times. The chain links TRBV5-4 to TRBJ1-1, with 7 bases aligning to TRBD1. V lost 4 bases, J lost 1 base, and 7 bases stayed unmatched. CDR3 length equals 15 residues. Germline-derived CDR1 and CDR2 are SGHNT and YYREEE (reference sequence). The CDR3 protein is CASSPRTGENTEAFF. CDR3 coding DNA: TGTGCCAGCAGCCCACGGACAGGAGAGAACACTGAAGCTTTCTTT.

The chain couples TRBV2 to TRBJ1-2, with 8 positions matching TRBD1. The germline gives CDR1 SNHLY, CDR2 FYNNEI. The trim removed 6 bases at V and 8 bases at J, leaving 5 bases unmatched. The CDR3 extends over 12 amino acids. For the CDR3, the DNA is TGTGCCAGCAGGACGACAGGGGTCGGCTACACCTTC. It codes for CASRTTGVGYTF.

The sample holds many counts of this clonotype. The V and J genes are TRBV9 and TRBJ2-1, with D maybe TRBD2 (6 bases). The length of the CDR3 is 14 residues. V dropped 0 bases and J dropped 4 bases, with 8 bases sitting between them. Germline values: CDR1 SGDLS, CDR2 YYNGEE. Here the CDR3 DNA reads TGTGCCAGCAGCGTAGCGGGACTGTACAATGAGCAGTTCTTC. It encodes CASSVAGLYNEQFF.

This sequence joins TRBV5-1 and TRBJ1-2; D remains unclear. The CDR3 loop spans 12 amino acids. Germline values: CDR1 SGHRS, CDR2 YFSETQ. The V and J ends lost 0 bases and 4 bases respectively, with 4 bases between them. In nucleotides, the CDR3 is TGCGCCAGCAGCTTGGAGGGCTATGGCTACACCTTC. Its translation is CASSLEGYGYTF.

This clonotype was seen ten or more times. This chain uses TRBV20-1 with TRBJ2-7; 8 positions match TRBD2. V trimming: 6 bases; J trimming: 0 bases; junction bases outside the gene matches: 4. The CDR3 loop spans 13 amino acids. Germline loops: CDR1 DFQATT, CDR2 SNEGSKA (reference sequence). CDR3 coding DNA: TGCAGTGCCCCGGGACTAGACTCCTACGAGCAGTACTTC. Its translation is CSAPGLDSYEQYF.

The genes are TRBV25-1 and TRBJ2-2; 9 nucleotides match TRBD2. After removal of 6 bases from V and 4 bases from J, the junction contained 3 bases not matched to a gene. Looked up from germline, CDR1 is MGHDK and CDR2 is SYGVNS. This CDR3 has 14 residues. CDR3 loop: CASRRGGSTGELFF. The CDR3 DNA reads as TGTGCCAGCAGGCGGGGGGGTAGCACCGGGGAGCTGTTTTTT.

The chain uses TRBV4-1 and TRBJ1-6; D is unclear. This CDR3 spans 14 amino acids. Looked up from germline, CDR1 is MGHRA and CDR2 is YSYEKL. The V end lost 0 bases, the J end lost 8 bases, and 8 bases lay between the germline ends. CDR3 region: CASSQEAGYSPLHF. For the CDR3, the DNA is TGCGCCAGCAGCCAAGAGGCAGGTTATTCACCCCTCCACTTT.

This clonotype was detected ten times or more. CDR3 nucleotide sequence: TGCAGTGCTAGACCGACGGAGGGGGCGCGAACTGAAGCTTTCTTT. This codes for CSARPTEGARTEAFF. The chain carries TRBV20-1 and TRBJ1-1; the match to TRBD1 covers 7 bases. Germline V gene data show CDR1 as DFQATT and CDR2 as SNEGSKA (reference sequence). The CDR3 consists of 15 residues. V was pared by 2 bases and J by 5 bases, with 11 bases of the junction left unmatched.